The clone carrying this TCR beta chain was recorded once. No antigen is known for it. At one boundary the junction diverges from the germline segment, which might be a read error. TCRdb keeps only in-frame clones here, not all; method: immunoSEQ multiplex PCR. The sample shows over a million clones, around 76% of them seen only once. This record belongs to a study of shared clonotypes between healthy human individuals. Turning to the study itself: The plates for each donor numbered three CD4 naive, three CD4 memory, two CD8 naive and one CD8 memory.

Study-wide findings and caveats: The generation probabilities recorded for non-shared clonotypes fell below those of clonotypes shared by all four donors. Sharing across a handful of donors was seen in approximately 5.2% of naive CD4 clonotypes.

The germline gives CDR1 MNHNY, CDR2 SVGAGI (reference sequence). CDR3 length: 15 amino acids. The TCR originated in a man between 18 and 35 years old in good health. The chain joins TRBV6-6 to TRBJ2-3; tentatively, D is TRBD1 (5 bases). The material sequenced was memory CD4+ T cells sorted from blood. Described subset: CD45RA-negative fraction. CDR3 region: CANSYLGRDTDTQYF. CDR3 DNA: TGTGCCAACAGTTACTTAGGCAGGGACACAGATACGCAGTATTTT.